The entry below describes one T cell receptor (beta chain). V lost 1 base and J 5 bases, leaving 12 bases between the germline ends. CDR1 and CDR2 from the germline V gene are SGHAT and FQNNGV. The CDR3 extends over 14 amino acids. These data belong to a study of shared T cell receptors in the human thymus. Assay: immunoSEQ multiplex PCR; the TCRdb copy retains only in-frame clones and omits some. Of about 610,000 clones in the sample, 88% were seen once. These data were also filed under a second study, of human thymus T cells. From that study: Donation was from healthy Finnish infants who were having corrective surgery that addressed congenital heart defects. Thymic tissue was derived from resections collected during corrective heart surgery. Thymic and blood repertoires appeared to display a bias in their usage of V and J genes. Reports from related research described highly overlapping thymic repertoires among unrelated individuals.

The sequence came from a boy younger than two with a congenital heart defect. The rearrangement joins TRBV11-2 to TRBJ2-7; tentative D call: TRBD2 (5 bases). Sequenced material: thymocytes. The CDR3 region is CASSLGGGLDEQYF. CDR3 bases: TGTGCCAGCAGCTTAGGAGGAGGACTGGACGAGCAGTACTTC.